These T cell receptor beta chains were read from a single sample in a study of T cell repertoires in cytomegalovirus infection. TCRdb reanalysed the reads using MiXCR and keeps one entry per CDR3 protein. The top ten clones hold 55% to 60% of a sample with 200,000 or so distinct CDR3 sequences, approximately 38% of them seen once. Their target antigens are unknown. The sample here was CD8+ T cells from cultured PBMCs, taken from culture after CMV antigen stimulation. These receptors originate from a human donor in good health (CMV status not recorded). Some clones in this sample may be carry-over from other donors' samples. Both conserved end residues are part of each CDR3. Fields, in order: CDR3 protein, CDR3 DNA, D gene, J gene, V gene, clone size. The D gene is left open where the match is weak. Expanded clones are given a class, and other clones once, few, many or no size at all.

CDR3 protein: CASSPRTLDEQYF; CDR3 DNA: TGTGCCAGCAGCCCTCGGACCCTCGACGAGCAGTACTTC; D gene: .; J gene: TRBJ2-7; V gene: TRBV28; clone size: .
CDR3 protein: CSVLQGAYNEQFF; CDR3 DNA: TGCAGCGTCTTACAGGGAGCCTACAATGAGCAGTTCTTC; D gene: .; J gene: TRBJ2-1; V gene: TRBV29-1; clone size: .
CDR3 protein: CASSLRVATNTQYF; CDR3 DNA: TGTGCCAGCAGCTTAAGGGTGGCGACAAATACGCAGTATTTT; D gene: .; J gene: TRBJ2-3; V gene: TRBV7-2; clone size: few
CDR3 protein: CASSYPGQGYLAVAYEQYF; CDR3 DNA: TGTGCCAGCAGTTACCCGGGACAGGGGTATCTCGCAGTGGCCTACGAGCAGTACTTC; D gene: TRBD1; J gene: TRBJ2-7; V gene: TRBV6-7; clone size: .
CDR3 protein: CASSAGPMHNEQFF; CDR3 DNA: TGTGCCAGCAGCGCAGGGCCCATGCACAATGAGCAGTTCTTC; D gene: .; J gene: TRBJ2-1; V gene: TRBV7-8; clone size: .
CDR3 protein: CASSWAGHQGQYF; CDR3 DNA: TGTGCCAGCAGCTGGGCTGGACATCAGGGGCAGTACTTC; D gene: .; J gene: TRBJ2-7; V gene: TRBV7-9; clone size: .
CDR3 protein: CASSFNGLNTGELFF; CDR3 DNA: TGTGCCAGCAGCTTCAACGGATTGAACACCGGGGAGCTGTTTTTT; D gene: .; J gene: TRBJ2-2; V gene: TRBV7-6; clone size: few
CDR3 protein: CASSVGTGEQYF; CDR3 DNA: TGTGCCAGCAGTGTCGGGACAGGCGAGCAGTACTTC; D gene: TRBD1; J gene: TRBJ2-7; V gene: TRBV25-1; clone size: .
CDR3 protein: CASSRSGTLNTEAFF; CDR3 DNA: TGCGCCAGCAGCCGCTCCGGGACATTGAACACTGAAGCTTTCTTT; D gene: .; J gene: TRBJ1-1; V gene: TRBV4-1; clone size: few
CDR3 protein: CASSRQDTQYF; CDR3 DNA: TGTGCCAGCAGTCGTCAGGATACGCAGTATTTT; D gene: .; J gene: TRBJ2-3; V gene: TRBV6-6; clone size: .
CDR3 protein: CASSQGQRGYEQYF; CDR3 DNA: TGTGCCAGCAGCCAAGGGCAGCGGGGGTACGAGCAGTACTTC; D gene: TRBD2; J gene: TRBJ2-7; V gene: TRBV14; clone size: .
CDR3 protein: CASSLSGGQPQHF; CDR3 DNA: TGTGCCAGCAGCTTGTCAGGGGGCCAGCCCCAGCATTTT; D gene: TRBD1; J gene: TRBJ1-5; V gene: TRBV27; clone size: few
CDR3 protein: CASSLEYSQETQYF; CDR3 DNA: TGTGCCAGCAGCTTAGAATACAGCCAAGAGACCCAGTACTTC; D gene: .; J gene: TRBJ2-5; V gene: TRBV7-6; clone size: .
CDR3 protein: CASSSPTLAGGPWGKNIQYF; CDR3 DNA: TGTGCCAGCAGCTCCCCCACTTTAGCGGGAGGGCCCTGGGGCAAAAACATTCAGTACTTC; D gene: TRBD2; J gene: TRBJ2-4; V gene: TRBV7-9; clone size: few
CDR3 protein: CASSEFAATNEKLFF; CDR3 DNA: TGTGCCAGCAGTGAATTCGCGGCAACTAATGAAAAACTGTTTTTT; D gene: .; J gene: TRBJ1-4; V gene: TRBV6-1; clone size: .
CDR3 protein: CASSPDRDTGELFF; CDR3 DNA: TGTGCCAGCAGTCCTGACAGGGATACCGGGGAGCTGTTTTTT; D gene: TRBD1; J gene: TRBJ2-2; V gene: TRBV7-8; clone size: few
CDR3 protein: CASSAGQNYGYTF; CDR3 DNA: TGTGCCAGCAGCGCGGGACAGAACTATGGCTACACCTTC; D gene: TRBD1; J gene: TRBJ1-2; V gene: TRBV7-3; clone size: once
CDR3 protein: CASSFSAGELKNEQFF; CDR3 DNA: TGTGCCAGCAGTTTCTCAGCGGGAGAGCTGAAAAATGAGCAGTTCTTC; D gene: TRBD2; J gene: TRBJ2-1; V gene: TRBV27; clone size: .
CDR3 protein: CASGLLTRLAGDEQFF; CDR3 DNA: TGTGCTAGTGGTCTCCTCACTCGACTAGCGGGGGACGAGCAGTTCTTC; D gene: TRBD2; J gene: TRBJ2-1; V gene: TRBV12-5; clone size: .
CDR3 protein: CASSSTRGTSGPGDTQYF; CDR3 DNA: TGTGCCAGCAGTTCCACTAGGGGGACTAGCGGGCCCGGGGATACGCAGTATTTT; D gene: TRBD2; J gene: TRBJ2-3; V gene: TRBV12-3/TRBV12-4; clone size: few
CDR3 protein: CASGLVVREGHGEQFF; CDR3 DNA: TGTGCTAGTGGTTTGGTAGTACGGGAGGGCCATGGTGAGCAGTTCTTC; D gene: TRBD2; J gene: TRBJ2-1; V gene: TRBV12-5; clone size: few
CDR3 protein: CASSLTGRYSNQPQHF; CDR3 DNA: TGTGCCAGCAGCTTAACCGGGAGATATAGCAATCAGCCCCAGCATTTT; D gene: .; J gene: TRBJ1-5; V gene: TRBV7-8; clone size: few
CDR3 protein: CASSYSGTANTGELFF; CDR3 DNA: TGCGCCAGCAGTTATAGCGGGACTGCCAACACCGGGGAGCTGTTTTTT; D gene: TRBD2; J gene: TRBJ2-2; V gene: TRBV4-1; clone size: .
CDR3 protein: CSGARAGSYEAFF; CDR3 DNA: TGCAGCGGGGCACGGGCAGGCTCTTATGAAGCTTTCTTT; D gene: .; J gene: TRBJ1-1; V gene: TRBV29-1; clone size: .
CDR3 protein: CASSLGFQASSYEQYF; CDR3 DNA: TGTGCCAGCAGCTTAGGTTTTCAGGCGAGCTCCTACGAGCAGTACTTC; D gene: .; J gene: TRBJ2-7; V gene: TRBV7-6; clone size: few
CDR3 protein: CASSVDGRETQYF; CDR3 DNA: TGTGCCAGCAGCGTAGACGGTCGGGAGACCCAGTACTTC; D gene: .; J gene: TRBJ2-5; V gene: TRBV9; clone size: .
CDR3 protein: CASRLSRLAYYNEQFF; CDR3 DNA: TGTGCAAGCAGATTATCAAGGCTAGCCTACTACAATGAGCAGTTCTTC; D gene: .; J gene: TRBJ2-1; V gene: TRBV7-8; clone size: .
CDR3 protein: CASSLGSPAANTEAFF; CDR3 DNA: TGTGCCAGCAGCTTGGGGTCACCGGCGGCGAACACTGAAGCTTTCTTT; D gene: .; J gene: TRBJ1-1; V gene: TRBV7-6; clone size: many